This is a list of T cell receptor beta chains from one sample in a study of blood T cell repertoires in COVID-19. Method: immunoSEQ multiplex PCR; TCRdb's copy keeps in-frame clones and lacks some. Among 150,000 to 200,000 clones listed, around 89% were seen once. Source material: PBMCs or T cells enriched from blood (not recorded which). The origin of the receptors is a young woman who had recovered from COVID-19. The conserved cysteine and the conserved F or W are not part of the CDR3 here. The D gene is left open where the match is weak.

j_gene: TRBJ2-6
d_gene: TRBD1
v_gene: TRBV28
CDR3aa: ASNPRDSSHSGANVLT

j_gene: TRBJ2-1
d_gene: NA
v_gene: TRBV7-9
CDR3aa: ASSPQLFSRNEQF

j_gene: TRBJ2-3
d_gene: TRBD1
v_gene: TRBV5-1
CDR3aa: ASSSGQGSTDTQY

j_gene: TRBJ2-2
d_gene: NA
v_gene: TRBV5-1
CDR3aa: ASSPGDRGRNTGELF

j_gene: TRBJ1-2
d_gene: NA
v_gene: TRBV6-5
CDR3aa: ASSYGGGYGYT

j_gene: TRBJ2-1
d_gene: TRBD2
v_gene: TRBV2
CDR3aa: ASSQFSGSSGNEQF

j_gene: TRBJ1-1
d_gene: NA
v_gene: TRBV5-5
CDR3aa: ASSLESGAWTEAF

j_gene: TRBJ2-1
d_gene: TRBD2
v_gene: TRBV10-2
CDR3aa: ASSAAGYNEQF

j_gene: TRBJ2-2
d_gene: TRBD2
v_gene: TRBV27
CDR3aa: ASSFGTSGTGELF

j_gene: TRBJ2-7
d_gene: TRBD2
v_gene: TRBV6-5
CDR3aa: ASSSTSGAYEQY

j_gene: TRBJ1-2
d_gene: TRBD1
v_gene: TRBV28
CDR3aa: ASSLEGTVYGYT

j_gene: TRBJ2-1
d_gene: NA
v_gene: TRBV28
CDR3aa: ASSFELATEQF

j_gene: TRBJ2-7
d_gene: TRBD1
v_gene: TRBV7-9
CDR3aa: ASSSRGQTYEQY

j_gene: TRBJ2-2
d_gene: NA
v_gene: TRBV28
CDR3aa: ASSLFSGELF

j_gene: TRBJ2-5
d_gene: TRBD2
v_gene: TRBV27
CDR3aa: ASSFTASGKYQETQY

j_gene: TRBJ1-3
d_gene: NA
v_gene: TRBV6-5
CDR3aa: ASSSHRSSGNTIY

j_gene: TRBJ1-1
d_gene: TRBD1
v_gene: TRBV27
CDR3aa: ASRTGVGNSEAF

j_gene: TRBJ2-2
d_gene: TRBD1
v_gene: TRBV5-1
CDR3aa: ASSRTPPGTGENTGELF

j_gene: TRBJ1-3
d_gene: NA
v_gene: TRBV27
CDR3aa: ASSLQGRSGNTIY

j_gene: TRBJ2-1
d_gene: TRBD2
v_gene: TRBV20-1
CDR3aa: SASWWREWGQF

j_gene: TRBJ2-4
d_gene: NA
v_gene: TRBV6-5
CDR3aa: ASKSTGENIQY

j_gene: TRBJ1-1
d_gene: NA
v_gene: TRBV15
CDR3aa: ATSRDLAGNPEAF

j_gene: TRBJ1-5
d_gene: TRBD1
v_gene: TRBV2
CDR3aa: AGRTGVNQPQH

j_gene: TRBJ2-3
d_gene: TRBD2
v_gene: TRBV6-6
CDR3aa: ASSPGLAGGPGTDTQY

j_gene: TRBJ2-3
d_gene: NA
v_gene: TRBV6-1
CDR3aa: ASSEKGMGGDTQY

j_gene: TRBJ2-1
d_gene: NA
v_gene: TRBV15
CDR3aa: ATSRGAGHDNEQF

j_gene: TRBJ2-7
d_gene: TRBD2
v_gene: TRBV2
CDR3aa: ASTSGAYSGITYEQY

j_gene: TRBJ1-2
d_gene: NA
v_gene: TRBV6-5
CDR3aa: ASSLMTGYT

j_gene: TRBJ2-7
d_gene: NA
v_gene: TRBV4-1
CDR3aa: ASSQTQTYEQY

j_gene: TRBJ2-2
d_gene: NA
v_gene: TRBV14
CDR3aa: ASSRQVNTGELF

j_gene: TRBJ2-3
d_gene: TRBD2
v_gene: TRBV10-3
CDR3aa: AISDLAGQDTQY

j_gene: TRBJ2-1
d_gene: NA
v_gene: TRBV6-4
CDR3aa: ASSDSVNEQF

j_gene: TRBJ1-2
d_gene: NA
v_gene: TRBV15
CDR3aa: ATSRDGQATYGYT

j_gene: TRBJ1-6
d_gene: NA
v_gene: TRBV14
CDR3aa: ASSQRGGSYNSPLH

j_gene: TRBJ2-3
d_gene: TRBD2
v_gene: TRBV11-2
CDR3aa: ASSLHYALAADTQY

j_gene: TRBJ1-4
d_gene: TRBD1
v_gene: TRBV7-2
CDR3aa: ASSSRQGNEKLF

j_gene: TRBJ2-7
d_gene: TRBD1
v_gene: TRBV13
CDR3aa: ASSSWTGLDYEQY

j_gene: TRBJ1-1
d_gene: NA
v_gene: TRBV18
CDR3aa: ASSPMAGAALTEAF

j_gene: TRBJ2-2
d_gene: NA
v_gene: TRBV19
CDR3aa: ASSITGGNTGELF

j_gene: TRBJ2-7
d_gene: TRBD2
v_gene: TRBV30
CDR3aa: AWGTSGSYSEQY